The rows below give T cell receptor beta chains drawn from one sample of a study of identical twins. MiXCR, run by TCRdb on the 5' RACE reads, gives a single entry per CDR3 protein. The table includes 450,000 to 650,000 distinct CDR3 sequences, 9.6% detected once. The same sample was also used in a study of yellow fever vaccine responses in identical twins.

Sequencing was performed on PBMCs. The receptors originated from a woman under 30 in good health. Both conserved end residues are part of each CDR3. The D gene is left open where the match is weak. Clone sizes are given selectively: once, few, many, or a class where the clone is expanded.

CASRPTGGSGTDTQYF,TGTGCCAGCAGGCCTACAGGGGGCAGCGGTACAGATACGCAGTATTTT,.,TRBD1,TRBJ2-3,TRBV12-3/TRBV12-4
CATSVGAYGETQYF,TGTGCCACCAGTGTTGGGGCGTATGGGGAGACCCAGTACTTC,.,.,TRBJ2-5,TRBV24-1
CASSRTGAPSYEQYF,TGTGCCAGCAGCCGCACAGGGGCACCCTCCTACGAGCAGTACTTC,few,TRBD1,TRBJ2-7,TRBV3-1
CASSLGSGDTSFTDTQYF,TGTGCCAGCAGTTTAGGGTCGGGTGATACGTCTTTCACAGATACGCAGTATTTT,few,.,TRBJ2-3,TRBV12-3/TRBV12-4
CASSLFIQETQYF,TGTGCCAGCAGTTTATTTATCCAAGAGACCCAGTACTTC,many,.,TRBJ2-5,TRBV27
CASRPQSTGARETQYF,TGTGCCAGCAGGCCACAATCGACGGGGGCAAGGGAGACCCAGTACTTC,.,.,TRBJ2-5,TRBV7-2
CATSRHPPDPPGTQYF,TGTGCCACCAGCAGACACCCCCCGGACCCTCCGGGAACCCAGTACTTC,few,.,TRBJ2-5,TRBV15
CASSQVEPGNTIYF,TGTGCCAGCAGCCAAGTTGAGCCTGGAAACACCATATATTTT,many,.,TRBJ1-3,TRBV3-1
CATSRGGGATDTQYF,TGTGCCACCAGCAGAGGTGGCGGGGCCACAGATACGCAGTATTTT,.,.,TRBJ2-3,TRBV15
CAISGQGEAYNSPLHF,TGTGCCATCAGCGGACAGGGTGAAGCCTATAATTCACCCCTCCACTTT,.,TRBD1,TRBJ1-6,TRBV10-3
CASRDSSYSGANVLTF,TGTGCCAGTAGGGACAGCTCTTACTCTGGGGCCAACGTCCTGACTTTC,.,.,TRBJ2-6,TRBV19
CASSQDGFGGVNLTQYF,TGCGCCAGCAGCCAAGACGGATTCGGGGGAGTGAATCTGACCCAGTACTTC,few,.,TRBJ2-5,TRBV4-3
CASSLALGAASSYEQYF,TGTGCCAGCAGTTTAGCGCTCGGGGCGGCAAGTTCCTACGAGCAGTACTTC,few,.,TRBJ2-7,TRBV12-3/TRBV12-4
CASSHNRVGASLNSPLHF,TGTGCCAGCAGCCACAATAGGGTAGGGGCTTCGCTCAATTCACCCCTCCACTTT,many,.,TRBJ1-6,TRBV3-1
CASSRDTYTDTQYF,TGTGCCAGCAGCCGGGACACGTACACAGATACGCAGTATTTT,.,.,TRBJ2-3,TRBV7-2
CASSFSRPGLAGQETQYF,TGTGCCAGCAGCTTTTCCCGCCCTGGACTAGCGGGGCAAGAGACCCAGTACTTC,.,TRBD2,TRBJ2-5,TRBV7-8
CSVRRELYNEQFF,TGCAGCGTCCGCCGGGAGCTCTACAATGAGCAGTTCTTC,many,.,TRBJ2-1,TRBV29-1
CASSARQETQYF,TGTGCCAGCAGTGCGCGGCAGGAGACCCAGTACTTC,many,.,TRBJ2-5,TRBV2
CASSPQRDSPLHF,TGTGCCAGCTCACCACAGCGGGATTCACCCCTCCACTTT,.,.,TRBJ1-6,TRBV18
CATSDLGAGGAETQYF,TGTGCCACCAGTGATTTGGGGGCAGGGGGTGCGGAGACCCAGTACTTC,few,TRBD1,TRBJ2-5,TRBV24-1
CASSPGASGGYNEQFF,TGTGCCAGCAGCCCTGGCGCTAGCGGGGGCTACAATGAGCAGTTCTTC,many,TRBD2,TRBJ2-1,TRBV4-2
CAIRTGLGGVWETQYF,TGTGCCATCAGAACGGGACTAGGGGGAGTATGGGAGACCCAGTACTTC,.,TRBD2,TRBJ2-5,TRBV10-3
CASTPVPNGGTQYF,TGTGCCAGCACCCCCGTGCCGAACGGGGGGACCCAGTACTTC,few,.,TRBJ2-5,TRBV5-5
CSVRQGAGVTEAFF,TGCAGCGTTAGACAGGGGGCAGGTGTGACTGAAGCTTTCTTT,few,TRBD1,TRBJ1-1,TRBV29-1
CASRRGTSGYDEQFF,TGTGCCAGCAGGCGCGGGACTAGCGGTTACGATGAGCAGTTCTTC,few,TRBD2,TRBJ2-1,TRBV12-3/TRBV12-4
CSAPDRATADTQYF,TGCAGTGCTCCCGACAGGGCCACCGCAGATACGCAGTATTTT,few,TRBD1,TRBJ2-3,TRBV20-1
CASSITPTGVFQETQYF,TGTGCCAGCAGCATTACTCCTACAGGGGTTTTCCAAGAGACCCAGTACTTC,few,TRBD1,TRBJ2-5,TRBV7-8
CASSTWTDSNQPQHF,TGTGCCAGCAGTACTTGGACCGATAGCAATCAGCCCCAGCATTTT,many,.,TRBJ1-5,TRBV12-3/TRBV12-4
CASSSLITGTGVIYEQYF,TGTGCCAGCAGCTCCCTAATCACCGGGACAGGGGTTATCTACGAGCAGTACTTC,few,TRBD1,TRBJ2-7,TRBV5-6
CASSLNERYEQYF,TGCGCCAGCAGCTTGAACGAGAGGTACGAGCAGTACTTC,.,.,TRBJ2-7,TRBV5-1
CAIVEDGSKGGYEQYF,TGTGCCATAGTTGAGGATGGCTCGAAGGGAGGGTACGAGCAGTACTTC,many,TRBD2,TRBJ2-7,TRBV10-3
CASSVSPAGRGTDTQYF,TGTGCCAGCAGCGTAAGTCCCGCAGGGCGGGGGACAGATACGCAGTATTTT,many,TRBD2,TRBJ2-3,TRBV9
CASSYNRGPYEQYF,TGTGCCAGCAGTTACAACAGGGGGCCCTACGAGCAGTACTTC,few,TRBD1,TRBJ2-7,TRBV6-2/TRBV6-3
CASSKGRSPRASTDTQYF,TGTGCCAGCAGCAAAGGGCGGTCACCGCGGGCTAGCACAGATACGCAGTATTTT,many,.,TRBJ2-3,TRBV21-1
CASSVKDGNEQFF,TGTGCCAGCAGTGTGAAGGATGGGAATGAGCAGTTCTTC,few,.,TRBJ2-1,TRBV6-4
CSVDRGKGTDTQYF,TGCAGCGTTGACAGGGGCAAGGGCACAGATACGCAGTATTTT,few,.,TRBJ2-3,TRBV29-1
CSVEEGTGGRYEQFF,TGCAGCGTTGAAGAGGGGACAGGGGGCCGCTATGAGCAGTTCTTC,many,TRBD1,TRBJ2-1,TRBV29-1
CASRTRAGGPDEFF,TGTGCCAGCAGAACTAGAGCGGGGGGGCCCGATGAGTTCTTC,.,TRBD2,TRBJ2-1,TRBV27
CASSPRMGSSSTDTQYF,TGTGCCAGCAGCCCCCGTATGGGTTCGTCTAGCACAGATACGCAGTATTTT,few,.,TRBJ2-3,TRBV7-2
CASSKQGPQETQYF,TGTGCCAGCAGCAAGCAGGGTCCCCAAGAGACCCAGTACTTC,.,.,TRBJ2-5,TRBV11-1
CASSRPSGGAELDTQYF,TGTGCCAGCAGCCGCCCTAGCGGGGGGGCTGAACTTGATACGCAGTATTTT,few,TRBD2,TRBJ2-3,TRBV7-2